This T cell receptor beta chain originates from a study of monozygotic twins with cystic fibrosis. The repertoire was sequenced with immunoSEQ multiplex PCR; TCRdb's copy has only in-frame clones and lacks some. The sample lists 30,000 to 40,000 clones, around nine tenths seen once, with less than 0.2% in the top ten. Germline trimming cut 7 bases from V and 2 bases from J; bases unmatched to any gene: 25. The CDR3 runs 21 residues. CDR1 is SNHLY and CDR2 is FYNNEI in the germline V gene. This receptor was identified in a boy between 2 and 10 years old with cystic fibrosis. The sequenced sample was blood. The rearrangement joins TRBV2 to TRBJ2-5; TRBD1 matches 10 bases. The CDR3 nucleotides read TGTGCCAGCAACCGGCCGAGTTCCGACCGGGACAGGGGAAGATCTCAAGAGACCCAGTACTTC. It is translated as CASNRPSSDRDRGRSQETQYF.